The next 14 T cell receptor beta chains were all read from a single sample in a study of T cell changes during pregnancy in multiple sclerosis. The protocol was immunoSEQ multiplex PCR, while the TCRdb copy is restricted to in-frame clones and leaves out a portion. This table holds some 69,000 clones, about 92% found once. Specimen: peripheral blood, collected in the second trimester of pregnancy. Receptors originate from a female donor in good health, enrolled as a control in a pregnancy study.

This rearrangement joins TRBV30 to TRBJ1-3, with TRBD1 as a possible D gene (5 bases). The ends were cut back, 0 bases at V and 4 bases at J, with 10 bases in the middle. Germline CDR1 is GTSNPN and CDR2 is SVGIG (reference sequence). The CDR3 has 14 residues. The CDR3 DNA sequence: TGTGCCTGGAGTGTGGGGGGGTTCGGAAACACCATATATTTT. It encodes CAWSVGGFGNTIYF. The variable domain in full, completed from reference TRBV30 and TRBJ1-3, reads SQTIHQWPATLVQPVGSPLSLECTVEGTSNPNLYWYRQAAGRGLQLLFYSVGIGQISSEVPQNLSASRPQDRQFILSSKKLLLSDSGFYLCAWSVGGFGNTIYFGEGSWLTVV.

This clone was detected only once. Written as DNA, the CDR3 is TGTGCCAGCAGCTTAGCGTGGGGGCCTAACTATGGCTACACCTTC. Amino acid sequence: CASSLAWGPNYGYTF. The gene calls are TRBV7-2 and TRBJ1-2; D possibly corresponds to TRBD1 (6 bases). The V end was cut by 0 bases, the J end by 0 bases, with 8 bases between. Germline loops: CDR1 SGHTA, CDR2 FQGNSA. CDR3 length: 15 amino acids.

This sequence joins TRBV19 and TRBJ1-1, with TRBD1 matching 7 bases. J was trimmed by 0 bases and V by 6 bases; bases with no gene match: 1. This CDR3 comprises 13 residues. The germline CDR1 and CDR2 sequences are LNHDA and SQIVND (reference sequence). The CDR3 loop is CASRGQMNTEAFF. For the CDR3, the DNA is TGTGCCAGTAGGGGACAGATGAACACTGAAGCTTTCTTT.

The rearrangement uses TRBV5-1 and TRBJ2-7; a weak D match, TRBD1 (6 bases). The CDR3 sequence is 16 residues long. The ends were cut back, 4 bases at V and 7 bases at J, with 24 bases in the middle. Germline V gene lookup returns CDR1 SGHRS and CDR2 YFSETQ. The CDR3: CASSLTPGHPLVEQYF. The CDR3 region has the DNA TGCGCCAGCAGCCTTACGCCGGGACACCCTTTGGTAGAGCAGTACTTC.

This chain links TRBV4-2 with TRBJ1-2; 8 positions agree with TRBD1. This CDR3 region has 14 residues. V trimming: 3 bases; J trimming: 8 bases; junction bases outside the gene matches: 8. Germline V gene sequence: CDR1 LGHNA, CDR2 YNFKEQ. Written as DNA, the CDR3 is TGTGCCAGCAGCCAGCCGACAGGGGAGTACGGCTACACCTTC. Encoded protein: CASSQPTGEYGYTF.

The rearrangement links TRBV10-3 to TRBJ1-4, with TRBD1 matching 8 bases. CDR3 size: 17 residues. CDR1 ENHRY and CDR2 SYGVKD come from the germline V gene. Trimming took 6 bases from V and 0 from J; bases not matched to a gene: 9. The CDR3 loop is CAISDFGQGSTNEKLFF. CDR3 DNA sequence: TGTGCCATCAGCGACTTCGGACAGGGATCAACTAATGAAAAACTGTTTTTT.

This chain links TRBV5-5 with TRBJ1-1; D gene ambiguous. There are 14 residues in the CDR3. With 3 bases removed from V and 1 base from J, the gap between germline ends came to 10 bases. Germline CDR1 reads SGHKS; CDR2 reads YYEKEE (reference sequence). The chain's CDR3 is CASSWHRGNTEAFF. The CDR3 DNA sequence: TGTGCCAGCAGCTGGCATCGAGGGAACACTGAAGCTTTCTTT.

The chain recombines TRBV4-1 with TRBJ2-7, with D perhaps TRBD1 (6 bases). The CDR3 consists of 17 residues. The germline gives CDR1 MGHRA, CDR2 YSYEKL. Deletions cut 1 base from V and 0 bases from J, with 16 bases between. The CDR3 loop reads CASSQVFLRDTSYEQYF. The CDR3 bases are TGCGCCAGCAGCCAAGTTTTCCTCCGGGACACCTCCTACGAGCAGTACTTC.

The chain joins TRBV28 to TRBJ2-7; the match to TRBD1 covers 8 bases. Unmatched junction bases numbered 8, after V lost 10 bases and J lost 3 bases. The CDR3 is made up of 13 amino acids. Germline lookup yields CDR1 MDHEN and CDR2 SYDVKM. The CDR3 here is CATQDRVLYEQYF. The CDR3 coding sequence is TGTGCCACCCAGGACAGGGTCCTCTACGAGCAGTACTTC.

V gene TRBV19 combines with J gene TRBJ2-7, with TRBD2 as a possible D gene (5 bases). Trimming removed 4 bases from V and 3 bases from J, with 13 bases in between. The CDR3 consists of 14 residues. Germline V CDR1 and CDR2: LNHDA, SQIVND (reference sequence). DNA for the CDR3: TGTGCCAGTAGTACCCGGCGAGACTACTACGAGCAGTACTTC. Amino acids: CASSTRRDYYEQYF.

The gene calls are TRBV7-8 and TRBJ2-5; D perhaps matches TRBD2 (5 bases). Looked up from germline, CDR1 is SGHVS and CDR2 is FQNEAQ. The V end was cut by 5 bases, the J end by 1 base, with 8 bases between. The CDR3 runs 13 residues. The CDR3 spells CASSPGIQETQYF. The CDR3, as DNA: TGTGCCAGCAGCCCGGGGATCCAAGAGACCCAGTACTTC.

The chain employs TRBV7-8 and TRBJ1-3; the D is unclear. V lost 5 bases to trimming and J lost 0 bases, with 17 bases between them. The CDR3 sequence is 17 residues long. Per the germline V gene, CDR1 is SGHVS and CDR2 is FQNEAQ. CDR3: CASSARGYPISGNTIYF. The CDR3 DNA reads as TGTGCCAGCAGCGCTCGGGGTTACCCCATCTCTGGAAACACCATATATTTT. Full variable domain (rest looked up from reference TRBV7-8 and TRBJ1-3): GAGVSQSPRYKVAKRGQDVALRCDPISGHVSLFWYQQALGQGPEFLTYFQNEAQLDKSGLPSDRFFAERPEGSVSTLKIQRTQQEDSAVYLCASSARGYPISGNTIYFGEGSWLTVV.

This rearrangement joins TRBV10-3 to TRBJ2-1, with TRBD2 matching 11 bases. V lost 4 bases and J lost 5; bases outside the gene matches: 22. This CDR3 has 21 amino acids. Germline lookup yields CDR1 ENHRY and CDR2 SYGVKD. Here the CDR3 reads CAISAMTGTSGSLRGDNEQFF. DNA for the CDR3: TGTGCCATCAGTGCGATGACCGGGACTAGCGGCTCTCTTCGTGGGGACAATGAGCAGTTCTTC.

The CDR3 here is CASSRLAGEDEQFF. DNA of the CDR3: TGTGCCAGCAGTCGACTAGCGGGAGAGGATGAGCAGTTCTTC. The rearrangement links TRBV6-4 to TRBJ2-1, with TRBD2 identical over 12 bases. Germline values: CDR1 MRHNA, CDR2 SNTAGT. Unmatched junction bases numbered 4, after V lost 5 bases and J lost 8 bases. The CDR3 runs to 14 residues.